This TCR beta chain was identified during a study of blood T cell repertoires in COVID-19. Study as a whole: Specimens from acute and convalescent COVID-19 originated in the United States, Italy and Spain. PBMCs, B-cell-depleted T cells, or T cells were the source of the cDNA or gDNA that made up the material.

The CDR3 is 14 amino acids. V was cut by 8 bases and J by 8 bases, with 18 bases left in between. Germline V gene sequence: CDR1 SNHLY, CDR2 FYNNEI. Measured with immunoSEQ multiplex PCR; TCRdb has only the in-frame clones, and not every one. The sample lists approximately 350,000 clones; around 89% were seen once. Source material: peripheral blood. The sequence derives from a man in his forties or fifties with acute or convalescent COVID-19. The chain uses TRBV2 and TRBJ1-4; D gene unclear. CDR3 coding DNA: TGTGCCAGCCGGTCGGACTCCGGTTGGGAAAAACTGTTTTTT. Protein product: CASRSDSGWEKLFF.